The rows below give T cell receptor beta chains drawn from one sample of a study of response to subunit inactivated influenza vaccine. Each CDR3 protein gets one entry after TCRdb re-called the RT-PCR reads with MiXCR. Of about 520,000 distinct CDR3 sequences in the sample, 25% were seen once. The specimen comprised CD4+ T cells sorted from PBMCs, sampled about 5 days after vaccination. These receptors came from a man aged 45-60 years who received an inactivated influenza vaccine. Each CDR3 is given with its conserved first and last residue. Fields, in order: CDR3 length, J gene, D gene, V gene, CDR3 protein. The D gene is left open where the match is weak.

16,TRBJ2-1,TRBD1,TRBV9,CASWDRGPNSYNEQFF
16,TRBJ2-5,TRBD2,TRBV4-3,CASSQVPSLAGDGQYF
15,TRBJ2-7,.,TRBV5-1,CASSLNEAVSYEQYF
13,TRBJ2-1,TRBD1,TRBV20-1,CSAEPGQRNEQFF
14,TRBJ2-5,.,TRBV20-1,CSAVRGGVQETQYF
17,TRBJ2-7,.,TRBV4-1,CASSQDSSASGPGEQYF
11,TRBJ1-2,.,TRBV20-1,CSATRGYGYTF
14,TRBJ2-1,.,TRBV20-1,CSARDGGGYNEQFF
13,TRBJ1-2,.,TRBV4-1,CASSQALLGGYTF
13,TRBJ1-2,.,TRBV20-1,CSASLGRTAGYTF
15,TRBJ1-5,TRBD1,TRBV3-1,CASSQGGTGYQPQHF
15,TRBJ2-4,.,TRBV20-1,CSARGSGEAKNIQYF
15,TRBJ2-3,.,TRBV6-9,CASSSRGPRRGAQYF
11,TRBJ2-1,TRBD2,TRBV6-1,CASSEGGGQFF
14,TRBJ2-3,.,TRBV20-1,CSARAPALPDTQYF
15,TRBJ2-2,TRBD2,TRBV20-1,CSARTSGRGAGELFF
14,TRBJ2-2,TRBD1,TRBV7-2,CASRLGQGTGELFF
14,TRBJ2-5,.,TRBV6-1,CASSEGVLVETQYF
13,TRBJ1-1,TRBD1,TRBV6-1,CASRRQGSTEAFF
15,TRBJ2-5,TRBD1,TRBV12-3/TRBV12-4,CASGDPGRGRETQYF
14,TRBJ2-7,TRBD2,TRBV20-1,CSATASGRAYEQYF
15,TRBJ1-1,.,TRBV4-2,CASSQAMWVGTEAFF
17,TRBJ2-1,TRBD2,TRBV7-9,CASSLRAGTSSSDEQFF
15,TRBJ1-6,TRBD1,TRBV5-1,CASSPMTGGNSPLHF
17,TRBJ2-2,.,TRBV28,CASTPSSGGPSFGELFF
15,TRBJ2-1,.,TRBV6-4,CATVGTPSSYNEQFF
12,TRBJ2-1,.,TRBV7-9,CATAFSGNEQFF
14,TRBJ2-2,.,TRBV12-3/TRBV12-4,CASSLDGVTGELFF
18,TRBJ2-6,TRBD1,TRBV20-1,CSATKTGTGGSGANVLTF
14,TRBJ2-5,.,TRBV18,CASSPPARSETQYF
15,TRBJ2-2,TRBD1,TRBV5-1,CASSHRTGGAGELFF
13,TRBJ2-2,.,TRBV7-9,CASSLSSHGELFF